The clone carrying this TCR beta chain was found once. Some clones are missing from TCRdb's copy, which holds only in-frame ones; the method was immunoSEQ multiplex PCR. The table shows about 190,000 clones, with around four fifths occurring only once. This sample was taken from a study of blood T cell repertoires in COVID-19. Study overall: T cells, B-cell-depleted T cells, or PBMCs provided the cDNA or gDNA that served as material.

The junction had 12 bases not matched to a gene; V was cut back by 0 bases and J by 7 bases. The germline V gene has CDR1 LGHNA and CDR2 YSLEER. The CDR3 has 17 residues. The chain employs TRBV4-3 and TRBJ1-3; 7 bases are a match to TRBD1. Sample: peripheral blood. The source of this sequence is a woman older than 75 with active or convalescent COVID-19. The CDR3 DNA reads TGCGCCAGCAGCCAAGATTATACAGGGGTCGGTATTAACACCATATATTTT. It is translated as CASSQDYTGVGINTIYF.